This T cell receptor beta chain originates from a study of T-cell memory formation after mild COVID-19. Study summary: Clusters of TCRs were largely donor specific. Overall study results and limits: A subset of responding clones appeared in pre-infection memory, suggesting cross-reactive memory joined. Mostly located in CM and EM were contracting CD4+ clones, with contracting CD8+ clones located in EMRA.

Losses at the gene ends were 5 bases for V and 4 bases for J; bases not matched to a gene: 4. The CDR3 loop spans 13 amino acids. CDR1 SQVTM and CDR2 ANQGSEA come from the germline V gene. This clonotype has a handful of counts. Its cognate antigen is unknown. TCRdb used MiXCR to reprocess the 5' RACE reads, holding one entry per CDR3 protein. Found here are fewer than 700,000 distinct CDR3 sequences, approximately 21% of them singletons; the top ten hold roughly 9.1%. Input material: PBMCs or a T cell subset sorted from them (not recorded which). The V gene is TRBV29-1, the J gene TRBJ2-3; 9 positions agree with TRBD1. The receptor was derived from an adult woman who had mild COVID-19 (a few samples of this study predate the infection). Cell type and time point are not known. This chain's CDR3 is CSVPHRGPDTQYF. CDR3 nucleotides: TGCAGCGTTCCGCACAGGGGGCCAGATACGCAGTATTTT.